This T cell receptor (beta chain) was retrieved from a study of blood T cell repertoires in COVID-19. Study background: Acute and convalescent COVID-19 samples came from the United States, Italy and Spain. The cDNA or gDNA used as material had been derived from T cells, B-cell-depleted T cells, or PBMCs.

The authors' processing: Scientists estimated how many nucleated cells there were by amplifying reference gene primers. TCRdb's table, derived via immunoSEQ multiplex PCR, lists solely in-frame clones and lacks some. For V, J and clone size, that table is used; D and trimming come from the DNA. The sample consists of about 75,000 clones, about nine tenths of them appearing once. The germline V gene encodes CDR1 LNHDA and CDR2 SQIVND (reference sequence). V lost 5 bases to trimming and J lost 7 bases, with 12 bases between them. This CDR3 contains 14 residues. Only a few counts were recorded for this clone. Other nucleotide sequences in the sample specify the same CDR3.

The source material was peripheral blood. The chain combines TRBV19 with TRBJ1-6, with a possible D match to TRBD1 (6 bases). The receptor's source is a human donor in a cohort sampled during active COVID-19. CDR3 amino acids: CASSAQGYNSPLHF. CDR3 DNA sequence: TGTGCCAGTAGTGCCCAGGGGTACAATTCACCCCTCCACTTT.